The text below deals with one TCR beta chain. The data originate from a study of T cell repertoires in ileal Crohn's disease. The repertoire was sequenced with immunoSEQ multiplex PCR; TCRdb's copy has only in-frame clones and lacks some. The sample has more than 7,000 clones, 55% to 85% seen once. Germline V gene lookup returns CDR1 MDHEN and CDR2 SYDVKM. Germline trimming cut 5 bases from V and 7 bases from J; bases unmatched to any gene: 12. CDR3 length equals 16 residues. The time point: neoterminal ileum biopsy at postoperative endoscopy, about 6 months after surgery. The chain uses TRBV28 and TRBJ2-7; 12 bases line up with TRBD2. The clonotype comes from an adult with Crohn's disease. The sequencing input was ileal tissue. The CDR3 protein is CASSTPASGRASEQYF. As DNA, the CDR3 is TGTGCCAGCAGTACCCCCGCTAGCGGGAGGGCGAGTGAGCAGTACTTC.